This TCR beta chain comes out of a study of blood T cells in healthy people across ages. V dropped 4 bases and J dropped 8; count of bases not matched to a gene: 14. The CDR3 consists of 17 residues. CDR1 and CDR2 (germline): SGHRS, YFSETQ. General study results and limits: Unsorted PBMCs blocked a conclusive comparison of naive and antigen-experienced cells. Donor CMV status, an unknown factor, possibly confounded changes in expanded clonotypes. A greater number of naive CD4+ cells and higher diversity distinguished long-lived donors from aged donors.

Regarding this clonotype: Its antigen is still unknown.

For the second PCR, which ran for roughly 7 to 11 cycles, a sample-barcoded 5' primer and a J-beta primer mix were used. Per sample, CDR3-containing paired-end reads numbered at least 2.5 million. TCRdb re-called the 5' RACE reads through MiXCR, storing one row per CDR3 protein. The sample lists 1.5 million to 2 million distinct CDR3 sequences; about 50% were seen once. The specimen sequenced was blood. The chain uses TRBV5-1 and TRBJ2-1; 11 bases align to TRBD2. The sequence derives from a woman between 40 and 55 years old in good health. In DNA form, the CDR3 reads TGCGCCAGCAGCGTGGTCTATGGGACTAGCGGCGGGGATGAGCAGTTCTTC. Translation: CASSVVYGTSGGDEQFF. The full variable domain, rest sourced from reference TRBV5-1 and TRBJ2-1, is KAGVTQTPRYLIKTRGQQVTLSCSPISGHRSVSWYQQTPGQGLQFLFEYFSETQRNKGNFPGRFSGRQFSNSRSEMNVSTLELGDSALYLCASSVVYGTSGGDEQFFGPGTRLTVL.